A single sample gave rise to the 18 T cell receptor beta chains below, sequenced in a study of CD8 T cells in ankylosing spondylitis. TCRdb recomputed calls from the 5' RACE reads with MiXCR, one row per CDR3 protein. The sample lists about 130,000 distinct CDR3 sequences; approximately 10% were seen once. Source material: blood, either unsorted or a sorted T cell fraction (not recorded which). The receptor set was obtained from a male donor with ankylosing spondylitis or in good health (not recorded which).

This clonotype was detected many times. The chain has TRBV20-1 and TRBJ2-4; D remains unclear. This CDR3 region has 15 residues. CDR1 and CDR2 from the germline V gene are DFQATT and SNEGSKA (reference sequence). V shed 0 bases and J shed 0 bases, with 9 bases lying between them. The CDR3 region is CSARDYILAKNIQYF. CDR3 sequence (DNA): TGCAGTGCTAGAGATTATATATTAGCCAAAAACATTCAGTACTTC.

The chain couples TRBV28 to TRBJ2-7; D unclear. V was clipped by 5 bases and J by 7 bases, with 12 bases between them. CDR3 length: 12 residues. Germline loops: CDR1 MDHEN, CDR2 SYDVKM. CDR3 protein: CASSASFLEQYF. The CDR3 nucleotides are TGTGCCAGCAGTGCATCTTTCCTGGAGCAGTACTTC.

This clonotype occurred many times. The chain has TRBV5-1 and TRBJ2-3; D not resolved. The CDR3 covers 17 residues. V was trimmed by 4 bases and J by 2 bases, leaving 20 bases between them. Germline CDR1 is SGHRS and CDR2 is YFSETQ. CDR3 in DNA: TGCGCCAGCAGCCACGACCTTCGCGAACGCCCCACAGATACGCAGTATTTT. It encodes CASSHDLRERPTDTQYF.

This clonotype was observed at least ten times. The chain is built from TRBV12-3 or TRBV12-4 and TRBJ2-2; 7 bases match TRBD2. The V and J ends lost 5 bases and 1 base, in that order; junction bases with no gene match: 7. The CDR3 covers 16 residues. As DNA, the CDR3 is TGTGCCAGCAGTGCACTAGCGCCATTGAACACCGGGGAGCTGTTTTTT. It encodes CASSALAPLNTGELFF.

This clonotype was found many times. The chain combines TRBV29-1 with TRBJ1-2; no clear D gene. The germline gives CDR1 SQVTM, CDR2 ANQGSEA. The CDR3 totals 12 residues. V was shortened by 6 bases and J by 0 bases, with 8 bases between the two germline ends. CDR3 sequence (DNA): TGCAGCGTACAGTCCACTAACTATGGCTACACCTTC. Its protein is CSVQSTNYGYTF.

A few counts support this clonotype. The rearrangement links TRBV5-1 to TRBJ2-6; possibly TRBD1 for D (6 bases). Germline CDR1 reads SGHRS; CDR2 reads YFSETQ. Between the trimmed V and J ends, which lost 3 bases and 0 bases, there was a span of 19 bases. This CDR3 is built from 19 residues. In DNA form, the CDR3 reads TGCGCCAGCAGCTCCTTATGGACAGTCCTCACCTCTGGGGCCAACGTCCTGACTTTC. Encoded protein: CASSSLWTVLTSGANVLTF.

This clonotype appeared many times. This chain connects TRBV28 to TRBJ2-3, with TRBD1 as a possible D gene (7 bases). This CDR3 has 13 residues. The V gene's germline CDR1 is MDHEN and CDR2 SYDVKM. The V and J ends lost 10 bases and 2 bases respectively, with 13 bases between them. This CDR3 reads CATKEGATDTQYF. CDR3 nucleotide sequence: TGTGCCACCAAGGAGGGGGCCACAGATACGCAGTATTTT.

This rearrangement joins TRBV6-1 to TRBJ2-1, with 12 positions matching TRBD2. Germline lookup yields CDR1 MNHNS and CDR2 SASEGT. V was pared by 6 bases and J by 12 bases, with 9 bases of the junction left unmatched. The CDR3 spans 14 residues. The CDR3 loop is CASSPGLAGFMQFF. In nucleotides, the CDR3 is TGTGCCAGCAGCCCAGGACTAGCGGGGTTCATGCAGTTCTTC.

CDR3: CASSSTGGTGQSQRYEQYF. DNA of the CDR3: TGCGCCAGCAGCTCGACTGGGGGGACAGGGCAATCTCAACGCTACGAGCAGTACTTC. This sequence joins TRBV5-1 and TRBJ2-7, with 9 nucleotides matching TRBD1. The CDR3 runs 19 residues. With V trimmed by 3 bases and J by 3 bases, 19 bases remained unmatched. Germline loops: CDR1 SGHRS, CDR2 YFSETQ.

This clonotype was seen a handful of times. This chain joins TRBV9 and TRBJ2-3; 7 bases agree with TRBD2. Germline CDR1 is SGDLS and CDR2 is YYNGEE. The CDR3 has 17 amino acids. V gave up 4 bases and J gave up 3 bases; unmatched junction bases: 14. CDR3: CASSPRGYGGGTDTQYF. CDR3 in DNA: TGTGCCAGCAGCCCCCGAGGGTATGGGGGGGGGACAGATACGCAGTATTTT. Full variable domain (missing parts from reference TRBV9 and TRBJ2-3): DSGVTQTPKHLITATGQRVTLRCSPRSGDLSVYWYQQSLDQGLQFLIQYYNGEERAKGNILERFSAQQFPDLHSELNLSSLELGDSALYFCASSPRGYGGGTDTQYFGPGTRLTVL.

The chain employs TRBV13 and TRBJ2-1; D call uncertain. Germline loops: CDR1 PRHDT, CDR2 FYEKMQ (reference sequence). This CDR3 is built from 12 residues. Trimming shortened V by 1 base and J by 8 bases, and 6 bases separated the two germline ends. The CDR3 bases are TGTGCCAGCAGCTTAGACCAGCATGAGCAGTTCTTC. Amino acids: CASSLDQHEQFF. Based on the CDR3 plus reference TRBV13 and TRBJ2-1, the full variable domain is AAGVIQSPRHLIKEKRETATLKCYPIPRHDTVYWYQQGPGQDPQFLISFYEKMQSDKGSIPDRFSAQQFSDYHSELNMSSLELGDSALYFCASSLDQHEQFFGPGTRLTVL.

J is TRBJ2-1 and V is TRBV5-1; TRBD2 agrees at 7 bases. Germline assignment: CDR1 SGHRS and CDR2 YFSETQ. This CDR3 region has 13 residues. Trimming at V came to 5 bases and at J to 4 bases, leaving 3 bases not matched to a gene. DNA of the CDR3: TGCGCCAGCAGGGCGGGGGAGTACAATGAGCAGTTCTTC. Its translation: CASRAGEYNEQFF.

Only a few counts were recorded for this clonotype. The chain combines TRBV28 with TRBJ2-3, with D unresolved. CDR1 is MDHEN, CDR2 SYDVKM, per germline. The ends were cut back, 5 bases at V and 0 bases at J, with 21 bases in the middle. The CDR3 runs 18 residues. This CDR3 reads CASSQDPVRSSSTDTQYF. CDR3 in DNA: TGTGCCAGCAGTCAAGACCCGGTCCGGAGCTCTAGCACAGATACGCAGTATTTT.

Many counts were recorded for this clonotype. The CDR3 protein is CSAETLQTGELFF. The DNA for the CDR3 is TGCAGCGCCGAGACTCTTCAGACCGGGGAGCTGTTTTTT. The rearrangement links TRBV29-1 to TRBJ2-2; D unresolved. V lost 7 bases to trimming and J lost 5 bases, with 14 bases between them. Germline V gene lookup returns CDR1 SQVTM and CDR2 ANQGSEA. The CDR3 consists of 13 residues.

This clonotype came up many times. The J gene is TRBJ2-7, the V gene TRBV20-1; 14 positions match TRBD2. V gave up 2 bases and J gave up 4 bases; unmatched junction bases: 7. The CDR3 loop spans 16 amino acids. Germline assignment: CDR1 DFQATT and CDR2 SNEGSKA (reference sequence). In DNA, the CDR3 is TGCAGTGCTAGAAGCTCCGGGACTAGCGGGAGTTACGAGCAGTACTTC. This gives the protein CSARSSGTSGSYEQYF.

In its sample, this clonotype was seen many times. The rearrangement links TRBV5-1 to TRBJ2-1; TRBD2 aligns across 11 bases. There are 15 residues in the CDR3. Trimming removed 4 bases from V and 4 bases from J; junction bases left unmatched: 4. Germline CDR1 SGHRS, CDR2 YFSETQ. The CDR3 bases are TGCGCCAGCAGCGAGGGACTAGCGGAGTACAATGAGCAGTTCTTC. Amino acid sequence: CASSEGLAEYNEQFF. Variable domain in full (rest from reference TRBV5-1 and TRBJ2-1): KAGVTQTPRYLIKTRGQQVTLSCSPISGHRSVSWYQQTPGQGLQFLFEYFSETQRNKGNFPGRFSGRQFSNSRSEMNVSTLELGDSALYLCASSEGLAEYNEQFFGPGTRLTVL.

This clonotype was detected many times. The DNA of the CDR3 is TGTGCCAGCAGTAGCGGGAGGGCCTACGAGCAGTACTTC. This codes for CASSSGRAYEQYF. The gene calls are TRBV12-3 or TRBV12-4 and TRBJ2-7, with 10 positions matching TRBD2. The CDR3 has 13 residues. The V segment lost 5 bases and the J segment 2 bases; nucleotides outside the gene matches: 0.

Many counts were recorded for this clonotype. The rearrangement joins TRBV10-3 to TRBJ2-1, with D uncertain. V was trimmed by 5 bases and J by 6 bases, leaving 8 bases between them. CDR3 length equals 12 residues. Germline CDR1 is ENHRY and CDR2 is SYGVKD. As DNA, the CDR3 is TGTGCCATCAGTAGGCGGACCAATGAGCAGTTCTTC. This codes for CAISRRTNEQFF.